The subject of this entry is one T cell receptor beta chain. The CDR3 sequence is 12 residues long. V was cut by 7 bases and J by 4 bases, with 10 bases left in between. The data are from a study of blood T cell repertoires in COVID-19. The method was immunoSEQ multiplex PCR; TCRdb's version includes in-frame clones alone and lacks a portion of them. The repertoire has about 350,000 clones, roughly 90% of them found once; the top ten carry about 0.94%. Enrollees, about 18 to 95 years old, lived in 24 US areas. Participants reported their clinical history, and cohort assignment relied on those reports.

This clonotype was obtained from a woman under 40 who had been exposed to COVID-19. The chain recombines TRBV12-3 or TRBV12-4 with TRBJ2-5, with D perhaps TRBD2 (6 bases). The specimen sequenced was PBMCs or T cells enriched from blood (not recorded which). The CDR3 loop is CASNRERETQYF. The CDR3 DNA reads TGTGCCAGCAACCGGGAGCGAGAGACCCAGTACTTC.